This entry features one TCR beta chain sequence. V lost 4 bases and J 11 bases, leaving 18 bases between the germline ends. This CDR3 has 14 residues. From germline, CDR1 is LNHDA and CDR2 SQIVND (reference sequence). The sample belongs to a study of breast tumors, draining lymph nodes, adjacent tissues. TCRdb reanalysed the multiplex PCR reads using MiXCR and keeps one entry per CDR3 protein. Of roughly 260,000 distinct CDR3 sequences listed, around 30% are singletons. Axillary draining lymph nodes of breast cancer patients supplied the node samples. The V gene is TRBV19, the J gene TRBJ2-1; D could derive from TRBD1 or TRBD2 (5 bases each). The sequenced material came from axillary lymph node tissue. This receptor was obtained from a female donor with breast cancer. Some clones in this sample may be carry-over from other donors' samples. The CDR3 nucleotides read TGTGCCAGTAGTACAACCTCCGGGGCGCCGCAGCAGTTCTTC. This codes for CASSTTSGAPQQFF.